This is a list of T cell receptor beta chains from one sample in a study of T cells in Graves' hyperthyroidism and ophthalmopathy. TCRdb called the multiplex PCR reads again in MiXCR, with one record for every CDR3 protein. The table lists 370,000 or so distinct CDR3 sequences, around 16% of them singletons. Sequencing was done on a sample of blood. The receptors shown here come from a woman between 18 and 30 years old with Graves' hyperthyroidism that later progressed to Graves' ophthalmopathy. CDR3s include the opening cysteine and the closing phenylalanine or tryptophan. Each record gives: clone size, J gene, V gene, D gene, CDR3 protein, CDR3 DNA. A D gene is named only where the DNA matches it firmly. For some rows the clone size is stated as once, few or many, or as a class when expanded; others skip it.

abundance: many
j_gene: TRBJ2-3
v_gene: TRBV20-1
d_gene: TRBD1
CDR3aa: CSATKTGWGTDTQYF
CDR3nt: TGCAGTGCTACTAAGACAGGGTGGGGCACAGATACGCAGTATTTT

abundance: many
j_gene: TRBJ2-7
v_gene: TRBV27
d_gene: .
CDR3aa: CASSLHGYEQYF
CDR3nt: TGTGCCAGCAGTTTGCACGGTTACGAGCAGTACTTC

abundance: many
j_gene: TRBJ2-3
v_gene: TRBV28
d_gene: .
CDR3aa: CASSKGDPTDTQYF
CDR3nt: TGTGCCAGCAGTAAAGGGGACCCCACAGATACGCAGTATTTT

abundance: many
j_gene: TRBJ1-2
v_gene: TRBV6-2/TRBV6-3
d_gene: TRBD1
CDR3aa: CASRTADRVYGYTF
CDR3nt: TGTGCCAGCAGAACCGCCGACAGGGTCTATGGCTACACCTTC

abundance: .
j_gene: TRBJ2-1
v_gene: TRBV20-1
d_gene: .
CDR3aa: CSARHGGTSSYNEQFF
CDR3nt: TGCAGTGCTAGACATGGGGGAACTAGCTCCTACAATGAGCAGTTCTTC

abundance: many
j_gene: TRBJ2-3
v_gene: TRBV2
d_gene: .
CDR3aa: CASSEARSTDTQYF
CDR3nt: TGTGCCAGCAGTGAAGCCAGGAGCACAGATACGCAGTATTTT

abundance: .
j_gene: TRBJ1-1
v_gene: TRBV20-1
d_gene: .
CDR3aa: CSASGRSNTEAFF
CDR3nt: TGCAGTGCGTCGGGACGGTCGAACACTGAAGCTTTCTTT

abundance: many
j_gene: TRBJ2-3
v_gene: TRBV10-3
d_gene: .
CDR3aa: CAISDGFTDTQYF
CDR3nt: TGTGCCATCAGTGACGGATTCACAGATACGCAGTATTTT

abundance: few
j_gene: TRBJ1-5
v_gene: TRBV27
d_gene: .
CDR3aa: CASSPSEGQPQHF
CDR3nt: TGTGCCAGCAGTCCTTCGGAGGGTCAGCCCCAGCATTTT

abundance: many
j_gene: TRBJ2-1
v_gene: TRBV24-1
d_gene: TRBD1
CDR3aa: CATSDRDRGLNEQFF
CDR3nt: TGTGCCACCAGTGACCGGGACAGGGGGCTCAATGAGCAGTTCTTC

abundance: many
j_gene: TRBJ2-7
v_gene: TRBV7-2
d_gene: TRBD2
CDR3aa: CASSLSGASGTYEQYF
CDR3nt: TGTGCCAGCAGCTTATCTGGGGCTAGCGGGACCTACGAGCAGTACTTC

abundance: .
j_gene: TRBJ2-5
v_gene: TRBV5-4
d_gene: .
CDR3aa: CASSLVAGSQETQYF
CDR3nt: TGTGCCAGCAGCTTGGTGGCAGGCAGCCAAGAGACCCAGTACTTC

abundance: .
j_gene: TRBJ2-2
v_gene: TRBV7-9
d_gene: TRBD2
CDR3aa: CASSPREGGELFF
CDR3nt: TGTGCCAGCAGCCCCCGGGAGGGCGGGGAGCTGTTTTTT

abundance: .
j_gene: TRBJ2-1
v_gene: TRBV29-1
d_gene: .
CDR3aa: CSVVLRGRGSNNEQFF
CDR3nt: TGCAGCGTTGTCCTCCGAGGCAGGGGTTCCAACAATGAGCAGTTCTTC

abundance: .
j_gene: TRBJ2-3
v_gene: TRBV2
d_gene: TRBD2
CDR3aa: CATRASGLFTDTQYF
CDR3nt: TGTGCCACCCGGGCTAGCGGTCTTTTCACAGATACGCAGTATTTT

abundance: few
j_gene: TRBJ2-2
v_gene: TRBV20-1
d_gene: TRBD2
CDR3aa: CSARDGVSSSGRANTGELFF
CDR3nt: TGCAGTGCTAGAGATGGGGTCTCGAGTAGCGGGAGAGCTAACACCGGGGAGCTGTTTTTT

abundance: .
j_gene: TRBJ2-7
v_gene: TRBV20-1
d_gene: .
CDR3aa: CSPRGDVSYEQYF
CDR3nt: TGCAGTCCGAGAGGGGATGTCTCCTACGAGCAGTACTTC

abundance: .
j_gene: TRBJ1-2
v_gene: TRBV20-1
d_gene: TRBD1
CDR3aa: CSARDRRGGNYGYTF
CDR3nt: TGCAGTGCTAGAGATCGACGAGGGGGCAACTATGGCTACACCTTC

abundance: few
j_gene: TRBJ1-5
v_gene: TRBV6-5
d_gene: .
CDR3aa: CASSYSTGSQPQHF
CDR3nt: TGTGCCAGCAGTTACTCCACAGGGAGTCAGCCCCAGCATTTT

abundance: few
j_gene: TRBJ2-1
v_gene: TRBV20-1
d_gene: .
CDR3aa: CSARDPSLPSRGNEQFF
CDR3nt: TGCAGTGCTAGAGATCCCTCCCTGCCTAGCAGGGGAAATGAGCAGTTCTTC

abundance: few
j_gene: TRBJ2-1
v_gene: TRBV29-1
d_gene: .
CDR3aa: CSVEDQFRGAYNEQFF
CDR3nt: TGCAGCGTTGAAGATCAATTCCGCGGAGCCTACAATGAGCAGTTCTTC

abundance: .
j_gene: TRBJ1-1
v_gene: TRBV5-1
d_gene: .
CDR3aa: CASSLAFMTEAFF
CDR3nt: TGCGCCAGCAGCTTGGCCTTTATGACTGAAGCTTTCTTT

abundance: many
j_gene: TRBJ2-5
v_gene: TRBV20-1
d_gene: .
CDR3aa: CSARAGEGPEGYF
CDR3nt: TGCAGTGCTAGAGCTGGTGAAGGACCTGAAGGGTACTTC

abundance: .
j_gene: TRBJ2-1
v_gene: TRBV10-3
d_gene: .
CDR3aa: CAISRGATGSGNEQFF
CDR3nt: TGTGCCATCAGTCGGGGGGCGACAGGGTCGGGCAATGAGCAGTTCTTC

abundance: many
j_gene: TRBJ2-5
v_gene: TRBV3-1
d_gene: .
CDR3aa: CASSFRGTEEETQYF
CDR3nt: TGTGCCAGCAGCTTCCGCGGGACGGAGGAAGAGACCCAGTACTTC

abundance: .
j_gene: TRBJ2-1
v_gene: TRBV4-2
d_gene: .
CDR3aa: CASSQIRRDNEQFF
CDR3nt: TGTGCCAGCAGCCAGATCAGGAGGGACAATGAGCAGTTCTTC

abundance: many
j_gene: TRBJ2-5
v_gene: TRBV6-1
d_gene: TRBD2
CDR3aa: CASRGLSGRGETQYF
CDR3nt: TGTGCCAGCAGAGGACTTAGCGGGAGGGGAGAGACCCAGTACTTC

abundance: .
j_gene: TRBJ2-3
v_gene: TRBV20-1
d_gene: .
CDR3aa: CSAREGTRTGTDTQYF
CDR3nt: TGCAGTGCTAGAGAAGGGACAAGGACAGGCACAGATACGCAGTATTTT

abundance: many
j_gene: TRBJ2-7
v_gene: TRBV10-3
d_gene: TRBD1
CDR3aa: CAISRTGINEQYF
CDR3nt: TGTGCCATCAGTCGGACAGGGATAAACGAGCAGTACTTC

abundance: many
j_gene: TRBJ1-4
v_gene: TRBV11-3
d_gene: .
CDR3aa: CASSLDRARPNEKLFF
CDR3nt: TGTGCCAGCAGCTTAGATCGGGCTCGCCCTAATGAAAAACTGTTTTTT

abundance: many
j_gene: TRBJ2-3
v_gene: TRBV6-2/TRBV6-3
d_gene: TRBD2
CDR3aa: CASSCVFSGTSGVTRTDTQYF
CDR3nt: TGTGCCAGCAGTTGCGTTTTTTCCGGGACTAGCGGAGTGACTCGCACAGATACGCAGTATTTT

abundance: few
j_gene: TRBJ1-2
v_gene: TRBV30
d_gene: .
CDR3aa: CAWSVGQPIYGYTF
CDR3nt: TGTGCCTGGAGTGTGGGTCAGCCGATCTATGGCTACACCTTC

abundance: once
j_gene: TRBJ1-4
v_gene: TRBV19
d_gene: .
CDR3aa: CASKTQGRGEKLFF
CDR3nt: TGTGCCAGTAAAACCCAGGGGCGCGGTGAAAAACTGTTTTTT

abundance: .
j_gene: TRBJ2-1
v_gene: TRBV29-1
d_gene: TRBD2
CDR3aa: CSVERGLAAVNEQFF
CDR3nt: TGCAGCGTTGAAAGGGGTCTAGCGGCTGTCAATGAGCAGTTCTTC

abundance: few
j_gene: TRBJ2-1
v_gene: TRBV5-4
d_gene: TRBD2
CDR3aa: CASRSSTSGSAYNEQFF
CDR3nt: TGTGCCAGCAGAAGTTCGACGAGCGGGAGCGCGTACAATGAGCAGTTCTTC

abundance: .
j_gene: TRBJ1-5
v_gene: TRBV4-1
d_gene: TRBD1
CDR3aa: CASSQVSKQGFVEPQHF
CDR3nt: TGCGCCAGCAGCCAAGTATCGAAACAGGGGTTTGTGGAGCCCCAGCATTTT

abundance: many
j_gene: TRBJ2-1
v_gene: TRBV28
d_gene: TRBD2
CDR3aa: CASSRTAGAYDEQFF
CDR3nt: TGTGCCAGCAGTCGCACAGCGGGAGCGTACGATGAGCAGTTCTTC

abundance: many
j_gene: TRBJ2-7
v_gene: TRBV12-3/TRBV12-4
d_gene: .
CDR3aa: CASSLQGHDYEQYF
CDR3nt: TGTGCCAGCAGTCTTCAGGGACATGACTACGAGCAGTACTTC

abundance: many
j_gene: TRBJ2-7
v_gene: TRBV6-1
d_gene: .
CDR3aa: CASSLLDYISAYEQYF
CDR3nt: TGTGCCAGCAGCCTACTGGACTACATCTCAGCCTACGAGCAGTACTTC

abundance: many
j_gene: TRBJ1-5
v_gene: TRBV20-1
d_gene: TRBD1
CDR3aa: CSAEITGGRGNQPQHF
CDR3nt: TGCAGTGCTGAAATAACAGGGGGTAGGGGCAATCAGCCCCAGCATTTT

abundance: many
j_gene: TRBJ1-2
v_gene: TRBV12-3/TRBV12-4
d_gene: .
CDR3aa: CASNDEGPNYGYTF
CDR3nt: TGTGCCAGCAATGACGAAGGGCCTAACTATGGCTACACCTTC

abundance: many
j_gene: TRBJ2-7
v_gene: TRBV7-9
d_gene: .
CDR3aa: CASSFIPHGKPYEQYF
CDR3nt: TGTGCCAGCAGCTTCATACCCCACGGAAAGCCCTACGAGCAGTACTTC